The rows below give T cell receptor beta chains drawn from one sample of a study of regulatory T cells in long-lasting Graves disease. TCRdb analysed the multiplex PCR reads with MiXCR anew, one entry per CDR3 protein. This table holds 400,000 to 500,000 distinct CDR3 sequences, around 15% found once. The same data also contributed to another study, on T cells in Graves' hyperthyroidism and ophthalmopathy.

Sequenced here: peripheral blood mononuclear cells (PBMCs), sampled at new diagnosis, from a patient treated with antithyroid drugs. All receptors derive from a young woman with Graves disease. The CDR3 runs from the conserved cysteine through the conserved F or W. A D gene is named only where the DNA matches it firmly. Not every row has a clone size; where given, it reads once, few, many or a size class.

TRBD2	TRBV12-5	TRBJ2-1	many	CASGLLGLAGDADEQFF	TGTGCTAGTGGTTTGTTGGGTCTAGCGGGAGACGCGGATGAGCAGTTCTTC
-	TRBV20-1	TRBJ2-3	many	CSATLTDTQYF	TGCAGTGCTACACTCACAGATACGCAGTATTTT
TRBD1	TRBV6-1	TRBJ2-3	few	CASSARQGQWYF	TGTGCCAGCAGTGCGCGACAGGGACAATGGTATTTT
-	TRBV6-9	TRBJ2-3	-	CASSYGLTPSTDTQYF	TGTGCCAGCAGTTATGGGCTAACCCCTAGCACAGATACGCAGTATTTT
TRBD1	TRBV6-1	TRBJ1-5	-	CASRPGQNLYSNQPQHF	TGTGCCAGCAGGCCGGGACAGAACCTCTATAGCAATCAGCCCCAGCATTTT
TRBD1	TRBV6-9	TRBJ1-2	-	CASSYRDRDNYGYTF	TGTGCCAGCAGTTACCGGGACAGAGATAACTATGGCTACACCTTC
TRBD1	TRBV7-9	TRBJ1-4	-	CASSERTGVEKLFF	TGTGCCAGCAGCGAGCGGACAGGGGTTGAAAAACTGTTTTTT
TRBD1	TRBV11-1	TRBJ2-3	many	CASSLGQPSTDTQYF	TGTGCCAGCAGCTTGGGACAGCCTAGCACAGATACGCAGTATTTT
-	TRBV7-7	TRBJ2-2	few	CASSRVLAAGELFF	TGTGCTAGCAGCCGAGTACTAGCAGCCGGGGAGCTGTTTTTT
-	TRBV28	TRBJ1-4	once	CASSLGGGEKLFF	TGTGCCAGCAGTTTGGGGGGTGGAGAAAAACTGTTTTTT
TRBD2	TRBV9	TRBJ2-5	-	CASSPRPTSAQTQYF	TGTGCCAGCAGCCCGCGACCTACTAGCGCCCAGACCCAGTACTTC
-	TRBV29-1	TRBJ2-1	few	CSVGPKGNEQFF	TGCAGCGTTGGACCCAAGGGCAATGAGCAGTTCTTC
-	TRBV2	TRBJ2-1	many	CASSVGQSSYNEQFF	TGTGCCAGCAGTGTTGGTCAGAGCTCCTACAATGAGCAGTTCTTC
TRBD2	TRBV6-1	TRBJ2-2	many	CASTRAGGGTGELFF	TGTGCCAGCACCAGAGCGGGAGGTGGCACCGGGGAGCTGTTTTTT
-	TRBV19	TRBJ2-1	-	CASTPPLGTEQFF	TGTGCCAGTACTCCCCCTCTCGGGACTGAGCAGTTCTTC
-	TRBV5-1	TRBJ2-7	few	CASSHELNVYEQYF	TGCGCCAGTAGCCACGAGCTAAACGTCTACGAGCAGTACTTC
TRBD2	TRBV4-1	TRBJ2-1	-	CASSQDFGRGNEQFF	TGCGCCAGCAGCCAAGATTTCGGGAGGGGTAATGAGCAGTTCTTC
TRBD1	TRBV9	TRBJ1-4	-	CASSVGTGREKLFF	TGTGCCAGCAGCGTGGGGACAGGTCGTGAAAAACTGTTTTTT
-	TRBV27	TRBJ2-3	-	CASSRLSTDTQYF	TGTGCCAGCAGTCGCCTTAGCACAGATACGCAGTATTTT
TRBD1	TRBV3-1	TRBJ2-2	many	CASSPDRGRGVYTGELFF	TGTGCCAGCAGCCCGGACAGGGGGCGCGGTGTGTACACCGGGGAGCTGTTTTTT
TRBD2	TRBV5-4	TRBJ2-1	few	CASSPVALAGGRDEQFF	TGTGCCAGCAGCCCGGTGGCCCTAGCGGGAGGGCGCGATGAGCAGTTCTTC
-	TRBV3-1	TRBJ1-1	many	CASRWRVSTEAFF	TGTGCCAGCAGGTGGAGGGTATCCACTGAAGCTTTCTTT
TRBD2	TRBV18	TRBJ2-1	few	CASSALAGGSYNEQFF	TGTGCCAGCTCAGCCCTAGCGGGAGGTTCCTACAATGAGCAGTTCTTC
-	TRBV2	TRBJ2-2	-	CASSENVAGGELFF	TGTGCCAGCAGTGAAAACGTCGCGGGCGGGGAGCTGTTTTTT
-	TRBV5-5	TRBJ1-4	-	CASSTIYGPRKLFF	TGTGCCAGCAGCACCATCTACGGCCCGAGAAAACTGTTTTTT
-	TRBV12-5	TRBJ2-2	few	CASGLVLSRNTGELFF	TGTGCTAGTGGTTTGGTACTAAGCAGAAACACCGGGGAGCTGTTTTTT
TRBD2	TRBV4-1	TRBJ2-2	once	CASSPPGGPPGELFF	TGCGCCAGCAGCCCCCCGGGAGGGCCCCCCGGGGAGCTGTTTTTT
TRBD2	TRBV6-2/TRBV6-3	TRBJ2-1	many	CASTPPGLALNEQFF	TGTGCCAGCACTCCTCCGGGACTAGCACTCAATGAGCAGTTCTTC
-	TRBV19	TRBJ1-5	-	CASTPGRGGDQPQHF	TGTGCCAGTACCCCCGGGAGGGGGGGAGACCAGCCCCAGCATTTT
-	TRBV4-2	TRBJ2-7	few	CASSQMSRGSEYEQYF	TGTGCCAGCAGCCAAATGAGTAGAGGGAGTGAGTACGAGCAGTACTTC
TRBD1	TRBV7-6	TRBJ2-7	-	CASSLDRTGGSEQYF	TGTGCCAGCAGCTTAGACCGGACAGGGGGGAGCGAGCAGTACTTC
TRBD2	TRBV5-4	TRBJ2-3	few	CASSLAGLAEDTQYF	TGTGCCAGCAGCTTGGCCGGGCTAGCGGAAGATACGCAGTATTTT
TRBD1	TRBV3-1	TRBJ2-1	many	CASSHNPGQGFDEQFF	TGTGCCAGCAGCCATAATCCGGGACAGGGGTTCGATGAGCAGTTCTTC
-	TRBV7-3	TRBJ2-3	few	CASSSLGQATDTQYF	TGTGCCAGCAGCTCGCTGGGGCAGGCCACAGATACGCAGTATTTT
-	TRBV4-2	TRBJ2-7	many	CASSQAVGSEQYF	TGTGCCAGCAGCCAAGCGGTGGGTTCCGAGCAGTACTTC
-	TRBV10-3	TRBJ2-7	many	CAISGTAYEQYF	TGTGCCATCAGCGGGACGGCCTACGAGCAGTACTTC
TRBD1	TRBV24-1	TRBJ2-1	-	CATSDSGQGSSYNEQFF	TGTGCCACCAGTGACTCCGGACAGGGGAGCTCCTACAATGAGCAGTTCTTC
-	TRBV27	TRBJ1-1	many	CASSPRWGTEAFF	TGTGCCAGCAGTCCACGATGGGGCACTGAAGCTTTCTTT
TRBD2	TRBV7-2	TRBJ2-7	many	CASSSLAGVSYEQYF	TGTGCCAGCAGCTCCTTAGCGGGAGTGTCCTACGAGCAGTACTTC
-	TRBV6-5	TRBJ2-1	many	CASSYPVGASYNEQFF	TGTGCCAGCAGTTACCCAGTTGGAGCCTCCTACAATGAGCAGTTCTTC
TRBD2	TRBV11-2	TRBJ2-2	-	CASSWVGGLANTGELFF	TGTGCCAGCAGCTGGGTGGGGGGACTAGCGAACACCGGGGAGCTGTTTTTT
-	TRBV30	TRBJ1-3	many	CAWSVSSGNTIYF	TGTGCCTGGAGTGTGTCCTCTGGAAACACCATATATTTT
-	TRBV15	TRBJ2-3	many	CATSRDQRYPTDTQYF	TGTGCCACCAGCAGAGATCAGAGGTACCCCACAGATACGCAGTATTTT
TRBD1	TRBV28	TRBJ1-2	few	CASSAGGWDYGYTF	TGTGCCAGCAGTGCAGGGGGATGGGACTATGGCTACACCTTC
TRBD2	TRBV30	TRBJ2-7	few	CAWSASGSWSYEQYF	TGTGCCTGGAGTGCTAGCGGGAGTTGGTCCTACGAGCAGTACTTC
-	TRBV28	TRBJ2-3	many	CASSLIGTLTDTQYF	TGTGCCAGCAGTTTGATTGGCACTTTGACAGATACGCAGTATTTT
TRBD1	TRBV27	TRBJ2-5	many	CASSPWDREETQYF	TGTGCCAGCAGTCCCTGGGACAGAGAAGAGACCCAGTACTTC
-	TRBV18	TRBJ1-2	many	CASSPLKLGYTF	TGTGCCAGCTCACCCCTGAAGTTGGGCTACACCTTC
TRBD1	TRBV7-8	TRBJ2-1	-	CASSIPPGQEYNEQFF	TGTGCCAGCAGCATCCCTCCCGGACAGGAATACAATGAGCAGTTCTTC
-	TRBV24-1	TRBJ2-1	few	CATSGSSDNEQFF	TGTGCCACCAGTGGGTCTAGTGACAATGAGCAGTTCTTC
-	TRBV7-3	TRBJ1-2	many	CASSVQGTYGYTF	TGTGCCAGCAGCGTACAGGGAACCTATGGCTACACCTTC
-	TRBV29-1	TRBJ2-3	-	CSVSRVVLGSGVGSDTQYF	TGCAGCGTCTCAAGGGTAGTTCTGGGTTCGGGGGTCGGATCGGATACGCAGTATTTT
-	TRBV29-1	TRBJ2-3	few	CSVAALDTQYF	TGCAGCGTTGCGGCCTTAGATACGCAGTATTTT
-	TRBV27	TRBJ1-2	many	CASSSFSRFQEDYGYTF	TGTGCCAGCAGTTCCTTCTCCCGATTTCAGGAGGACTATGGCTACACCTTC